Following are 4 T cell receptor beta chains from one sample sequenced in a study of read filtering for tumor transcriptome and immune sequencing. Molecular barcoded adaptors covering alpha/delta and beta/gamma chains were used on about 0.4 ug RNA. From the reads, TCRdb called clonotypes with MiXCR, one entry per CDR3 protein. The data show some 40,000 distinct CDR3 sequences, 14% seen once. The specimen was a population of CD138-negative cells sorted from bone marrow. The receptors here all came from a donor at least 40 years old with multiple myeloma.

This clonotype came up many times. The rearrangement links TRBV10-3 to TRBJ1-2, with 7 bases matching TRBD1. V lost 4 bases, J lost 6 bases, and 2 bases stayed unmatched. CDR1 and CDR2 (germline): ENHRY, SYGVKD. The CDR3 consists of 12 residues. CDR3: CAISAQGNGYTF. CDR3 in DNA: TGTGCCATCAGTGCACAGGGGAATGGCTACACCTTC.

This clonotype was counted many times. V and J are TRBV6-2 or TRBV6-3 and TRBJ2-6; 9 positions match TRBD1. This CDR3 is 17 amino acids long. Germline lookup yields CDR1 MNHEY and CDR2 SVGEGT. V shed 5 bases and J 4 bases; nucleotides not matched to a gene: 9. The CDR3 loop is CASSHNRGLRGANVLTF. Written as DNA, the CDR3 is TGTGCCAGCAGTCACAACAGGGGGCTGCGAGGGGCCAACGTCCTGACTTTC.

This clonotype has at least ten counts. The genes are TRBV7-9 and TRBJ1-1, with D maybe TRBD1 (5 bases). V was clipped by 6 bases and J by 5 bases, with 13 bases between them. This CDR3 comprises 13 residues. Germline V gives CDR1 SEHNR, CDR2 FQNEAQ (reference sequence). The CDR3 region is CASSQLRETEAFF. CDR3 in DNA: TGTGCCAGCAGTCAACTCAGGGAAACTGAAGCTTTCTTT.

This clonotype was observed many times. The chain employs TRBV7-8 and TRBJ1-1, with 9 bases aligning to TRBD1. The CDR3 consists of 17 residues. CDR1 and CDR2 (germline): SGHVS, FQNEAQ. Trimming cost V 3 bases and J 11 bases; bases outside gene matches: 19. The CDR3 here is CASSFSFGGTGSTRAFF. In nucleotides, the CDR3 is TGTGCCAGCAGCTTCTCATTCGGCGGGACAGGGTCCACGAGGGCTTTCTTT.